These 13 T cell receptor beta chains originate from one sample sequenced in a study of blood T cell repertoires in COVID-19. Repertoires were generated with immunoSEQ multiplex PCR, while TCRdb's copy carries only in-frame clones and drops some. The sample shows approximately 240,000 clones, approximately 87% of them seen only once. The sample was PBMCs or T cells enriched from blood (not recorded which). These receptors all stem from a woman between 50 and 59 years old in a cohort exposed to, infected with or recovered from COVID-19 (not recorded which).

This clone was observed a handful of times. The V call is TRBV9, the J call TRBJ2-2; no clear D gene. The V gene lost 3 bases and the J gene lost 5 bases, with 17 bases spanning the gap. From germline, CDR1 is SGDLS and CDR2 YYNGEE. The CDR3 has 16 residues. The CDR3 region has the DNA TGTGCCAGCAGCGCTGAAGGCCGCCGGGTGACCGGGGAGCTGTTTTTT. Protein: CASSAEGRRVTGELFF. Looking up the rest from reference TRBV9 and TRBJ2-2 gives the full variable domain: DSGVTQTPKHLITATGQRVTLRCSPRSGDLSVYWYQQSLDQGLQFLIQYYNGEERAKGNILERFSAQQFPDLHSELNLSSLELGDSALYFCASSAEGRRVTGELFFGEGSRLTVL.

CDR3 amino acids: CASSFGAGEQFF. In DNA form, the CDR3 reads TGTGCCAGCAGCTTCGGAGCGGGGGAGCAGTTCTTC. The chain combines TRBV5-4 with TRBJ2-1; 7 bases fit TRBD2. The CDR3 runs to 12 residues. The junction had 3 bases not matched to a gene; V was cut back by 2 bases and J by 10 bases. CDR1 and CDR2 (germline): SGHNT, YYREEE (reference sequence).

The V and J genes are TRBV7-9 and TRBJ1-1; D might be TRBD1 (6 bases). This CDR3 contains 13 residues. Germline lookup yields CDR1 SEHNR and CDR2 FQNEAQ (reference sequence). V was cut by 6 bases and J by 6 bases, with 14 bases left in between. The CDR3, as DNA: TGTGCCAGCAGTACACGAACAGGGCCTGAAGCTTTCTTT. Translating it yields CASSTRTGPEAFF.

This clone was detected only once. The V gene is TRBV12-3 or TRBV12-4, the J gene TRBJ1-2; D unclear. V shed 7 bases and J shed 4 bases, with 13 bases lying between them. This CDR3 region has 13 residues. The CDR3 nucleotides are TGTGCCAGCACCTCCCAGGACTCCTATGGCTACACCTTC. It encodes CASTSQDSYGYTF.

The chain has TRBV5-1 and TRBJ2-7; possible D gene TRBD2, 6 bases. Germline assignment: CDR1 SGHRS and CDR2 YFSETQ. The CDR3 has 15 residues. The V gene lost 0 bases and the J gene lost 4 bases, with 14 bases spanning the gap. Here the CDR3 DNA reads TGCGCCAGCAGCTTGGAGGGCGGGGCAACTTACGAGCAGTACTTC. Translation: CASSLEGGATYEQYF.

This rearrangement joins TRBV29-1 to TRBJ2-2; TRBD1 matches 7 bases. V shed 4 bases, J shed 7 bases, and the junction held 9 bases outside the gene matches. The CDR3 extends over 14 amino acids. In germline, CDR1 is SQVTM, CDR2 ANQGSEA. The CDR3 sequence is CSVVVRGWSGELFF. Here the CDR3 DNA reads TGCAGCGTTGTGGTCAGGGGGTGGAGCGGGGAGCTGTTTTTT.

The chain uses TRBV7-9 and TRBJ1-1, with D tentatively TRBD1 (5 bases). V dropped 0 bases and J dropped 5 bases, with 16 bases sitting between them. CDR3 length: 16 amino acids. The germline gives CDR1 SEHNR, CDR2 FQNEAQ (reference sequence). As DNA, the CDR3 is TGTGCCAGCAGCTTAGCAGGGGCAGGGCGTTGGACTGAAGCTTTCTTT. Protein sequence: CASSLAGAGRWTEAFF.

The chain's CDR3 is CASSRRQGGEQYF. The CDR3 DNA sequence: TGTGCCAGCAGCCGACGACAGGGGGGGGAGCAGTACTTC. J is TRBJ2-7 and V is TRBV27; TRBD1 matches at 9 bases. The CDR3 has 13 residues. J lost 7 bases, V lost 6 bases, and 7 bases had no gene match. Looked up from germline, CDR1 is MNHEY and CDR2 is SMNVEV (reference sequence).

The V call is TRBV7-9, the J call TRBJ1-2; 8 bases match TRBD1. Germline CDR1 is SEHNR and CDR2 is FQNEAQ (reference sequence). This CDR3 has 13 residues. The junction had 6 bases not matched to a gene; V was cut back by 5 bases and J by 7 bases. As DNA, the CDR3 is TGTGCCAGCAGCCCGGACAGGGTTTTTGGCTACACCTTC. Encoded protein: CASSPDRVFGYTF.

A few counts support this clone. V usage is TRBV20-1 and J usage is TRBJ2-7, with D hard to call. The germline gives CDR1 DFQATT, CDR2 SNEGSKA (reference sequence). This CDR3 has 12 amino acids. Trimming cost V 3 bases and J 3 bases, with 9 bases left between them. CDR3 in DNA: TGCAGTGCTAGTTCAGTTAACTACGAGCAGTACTTC. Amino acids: CSASSVNYEQYF.

The CDR3 protein is CASSPASEYNSPLHF. DNA of the CDR3: TGTGCCAGCAGTCCTGCCTCGGAGTATAATTCACCCCTCCACTTT. The chain recombines TRBV28 with TRBJ1-6; no firm D call. This CDR3 is 15 amino acids long. V lost 5 bases and J 4 bases, leaving 12 bases between the germline ends. CDR1 and CDR2 from the germline V gene are MDHEN and SYDVKM.

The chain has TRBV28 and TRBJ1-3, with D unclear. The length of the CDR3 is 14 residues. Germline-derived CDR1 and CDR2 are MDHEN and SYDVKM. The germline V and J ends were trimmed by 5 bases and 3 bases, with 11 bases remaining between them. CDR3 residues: CASSPGNSGNTIYF. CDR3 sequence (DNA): TGTGCCAGCAGTCCGGGTAATAGTGGAAACACCATATATTTT.

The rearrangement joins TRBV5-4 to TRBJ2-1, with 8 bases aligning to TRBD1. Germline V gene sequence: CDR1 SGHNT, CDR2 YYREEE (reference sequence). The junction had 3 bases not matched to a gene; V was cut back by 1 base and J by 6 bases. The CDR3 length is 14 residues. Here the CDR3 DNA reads TGTGCCAGCAGCTTGTTGGGACAGGTCAATGAGCAGTTCTTC. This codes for CASSLLGQVNEQFF.